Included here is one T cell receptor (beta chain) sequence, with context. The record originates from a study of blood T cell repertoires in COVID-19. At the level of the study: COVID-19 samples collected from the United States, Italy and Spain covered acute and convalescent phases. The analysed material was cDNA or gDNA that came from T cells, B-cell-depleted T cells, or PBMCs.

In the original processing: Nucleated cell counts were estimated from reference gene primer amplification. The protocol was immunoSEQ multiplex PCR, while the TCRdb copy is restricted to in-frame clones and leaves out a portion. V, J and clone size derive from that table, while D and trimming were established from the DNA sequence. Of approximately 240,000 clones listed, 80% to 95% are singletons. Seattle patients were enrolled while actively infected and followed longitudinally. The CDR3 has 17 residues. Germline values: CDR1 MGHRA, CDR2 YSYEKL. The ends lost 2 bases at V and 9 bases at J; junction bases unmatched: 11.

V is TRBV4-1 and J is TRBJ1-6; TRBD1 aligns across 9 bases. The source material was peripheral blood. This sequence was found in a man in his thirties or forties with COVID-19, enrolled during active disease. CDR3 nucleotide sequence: TGCGCCAGCAGCCAAAGGCCCCGACAGGGGGGAGCTTCACCCCTCCACTTT. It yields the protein CASSQRPRQGGASPLHF.